The clone carrying this T cell receptor (beta chain) was counted only a few times. Its antigen is not identified. These data come from a study of CD8 T cells in ankylosing spondylitis. Study-level points and caveats: The authors found the disease-linked clones to be CD8+ and relatively rare in peripheral blood. Characteristic, it appeared, of ankylosing spondylitis blood was a TCR beta motif of several highly homologous variants.

Per the germline V gene, CDR1 is SNHLY and CDR2 is FYNNEI. The CDR3 sequence is 15 residues long. V lost 6 bases to trimming and J lost 1 base; unmatched junction nucleotides: 6. One entry per CDR3 protein, called by TCRdb with MiXCR from the 5' RACE reads. The sample consists of a few hundred thousand distinct CDR3 sequences, about a fifth of them appearing once. The J gene is TRBJ1-3, the V gene TRBV2, with TRBD1 matching over 7 bases. This sequence was found in a male donor with ankylosing spondylitis. Sequencing was done on a sample of blood, either unsorted or a sorted T cell fraction (not recorded which). The CDR3 nucleotides read TGTGCCAGCAGCCCGCAGGGGGTGTCTGGAAACACCATATATTTT. This sequence encodes CASSPQGVSGNTIYF.